This entry lists 19 T cell receptor beta chains sequenced from one sample in a study of T cell responses to AZD1222 COVID-19 vaccine. This table comes from immunoSEQ multiplex PCR, and its TCRdb copy is limited to in-frame clones, with some not included. The table shows 110,000 to 150,000 clones, with about 90% occurring only once. The starting material was peripheral blood, obtained 28 days after the second AZD1222 dose. The receptors originated from an adult who received the AZD1222 COVID-19 vaccine.

The CDR3 bases are TGTGCCAGCAGTTTAGGGACAGGGGGCTACAATGAGCAGTTCTTC. This encodes CASSLGTGGYNEQFF. The gene calls are TRBV28 and TRBJ2-1, with 11 bases fitting TRBD1. The length of the CDR3 is 15 residues. The V gene end was trimmed by 2 bases and the J gene end by 3 bases; junction bases not matched to a gene: 0. Germline values: CDR1 MDHEN, CDR2 SYDVKM. The whole variable domain, remainder taken from reference TRBV28 and TRBJ2-1, is DVKVTQSSRYLVKRTGEKVFLECVQDMDHENMFWYRQDPGLGLRLIYFSYDVKMKEKGDIPEGYSVSREKKERFSLILESASTNQTSMYLCASSLGTGGYNEQFFGPGTRLTVL.

V and J are TRBV5-1 and TRBJ2-7; 10 positions agree with TRBD1. Germline-derived CDR1 and CDR2 are SGHRS and YFSETQ. CDR3 length: 18 residues. After removal of 0 bases from V and 4 bases from J, the junction contained 13 bases not matched to a gene. The CDR3 region is CASSLAPHDRGLFYEQYF. As DNA, the CDR3 is TGCGCCAGCAGCTTGGCTCCTCACGACAGGGGGCTATTTTACGAGCAGTACTTC. Supplemented by reference TRBV5-1 and TRBJ2-7, the full variable domain reads KAGVTQTPRYLIKTRGQQVTLSCSPISGHRSVSWYQQTPGQGLQFLFEYFSETQRNKGNFPGRFSGRQFSNSRSEMNVSTLELGDSALYLCASSLAPHDRGLFYEQYFGPGTRLTVT.

The V call is TRBV10-3, the J call TRBJ2-7; 8 nucleotides match TRBD2. J gave up 3 bases and V 4 bases, and 5 bases lay outside the gene matches. This CDR3 region has 14 residues. Germline V lookup: CDR1 ENHRY, CDR2 SYGVKD. CDR3 nucleotides: TGTGCCATCAGTGTTCGGGGGACTAGCTACGAGCAGTACTTC. The encoded protein is CAISVRGTSYEQYF.

The chain carries TRBV19 and TRBJ1-1, with D unresolved. V was trimmed by 3 bases and J by 5 bases, leaving 10 bases between them. This CDR3 comprises 13 residues. CDR1 LNHDA and CDR2 SQIVND come from the germline V gene (reference sequence). The CDR3 region has the DNA TGTGCCAGTAGTATGAATGCTGCGACTGAAGCTTTCTTT. Translated: CASSMNAATEAFF.

This clone was recorded at least ten times. Other DNA sequences within the sample encode an identical CDR3. This chain uses TRBV6-5 with TRBJ1-1, with 7 bases that match TRBD1. Trimming at V came to 0 bases and at J to 0 bases, leaving 1 base not matched to a gene. Germline V gene lookup returns CDR1 MNHEY and CDR2 SVGAGI. The CDR3 contains 15 residues. The CDR3 DNA follows: TGTGCCAGCAGTTACTCGACAGGGATGAACACTGAAGCTTTCTTT. This codes for CASSYSTGMNTEAFF.

The chain recombines TRBV7-2 with TRBJ2-1, with D unclear. Germline CDR1 SGHTA, CDR2 FQGNSA. This CDR3 is 14 amino acids long. Trimming stripped 3 bases from V and 4 bases from J, with 10 bases between. CDR3 sequence reads: CASSLSPGYNEQFF. Written as DNA, the CDR3 is TGTGCCAGCAGCTTGAGTCCCGGATACAATGAGCAGTTCTTC.

This chain joins TRBV19 and TRBJ1-2; 10 bases are shared with TRBD1. The germline CDR1 and CDR2 sequences are LNHDA and SQIVND (reference sequence). V dropped 6 bases and J dropped 8; count of bases not matched to a gene: 6. This CDR3 has 13 amino acids. CDR3 sequence: CASRRDRGRGYTF. The CDR3, as DNA: TGTGCCAGTAGGAGGGACAGGGGACGGGGCTACACCTTC.

The chain links TRBV4-3 to TRBJ1-5, with D hard to call. V was pared by 0 bases and J by 7 bases, with 7 bases between. CDR3 length equals 13 residues. The germline V gene has CDR1 LGHNA and CDR2 YSLEER. The CDR3 protein is CASSQDLTQPQHF. The DNA for the CDR3 is TGCGCCAGCAGCCAAGATTTAACACAGCCCCAGCATTTT.

V gene TRBV4-3 combines with J gene TRBJ2-1; tentative D call: TRBD1 (5 bases). With 0 bases removed from V and 8 bases from J, the gap between germline ends came to 23 bases. Per the germline V gene, CDR1 is LGHNA and CDR2 is YSLEER. The CDR3 runs 18 residues. CDR3 residues: CASSQDTGQGTLQYEQFF. In DNA form, the CDR3 reads TGCGCCAGCAGCCAAGACACCGGGCAGGGCACGTTGCAGTATGAGCAGTTCTTC.

The chain uses TRBV6-5 and TRBJ1-4; possibly TRBD1 for D (5 bases). Germline assignment: CDR1 MNHEY and CDR2 SVGAGI. The CDR3 has 13 residues. The V end was cut by 7 bases, the J end by 7 bases, with 13 bases between. CDR3 protein: CASIPGGAEKLFF. The CDR3 DNA reads TGTGCCAGCATCCCCGGGGGTGCTGAAAAACTGTTTTTT.

The chain uses TRBV2 and TRBJ2-5; D is perhaps TRBD1 or TRBD2 (5 bases each). Per germline, CDR1 SNHLY and CDR2 FYNNEI. The V and J ends lost 6 bases and 6 bases respectively, with 11 bases between them. There are 12 residues in the CDR3. The DNA of the CDR3 is TGTGCCAGCAGCGGGACCTGGCAGACCCAGTACTTC. Amino acid sequence: CASSGTWQTQYF.

This chain joins TRBV11-2 and TRBJ2-7, with D possibly being TRBD1 (6 bases). Trimming removed 3 bases from V and 1 base from J, with 10 bases in between. The V gene's germline CDR1 is SGHAT and CDR2 FQNNGV. The CDR3 sequence is 14 residues long. The CDR3 DNA is TGTGCCAGCAGCTTTCTCAGGGGTTCCTACGAGCAGTACTTC. Its protein is CASSFLRGSYEQYF.

The chain uses TRBV13 and TRBJ2-5; D perhaps matches TRBD1 (6 bases). Looked up from germline, CDR1 is PRHDT and CDR2 is FYEKMQ (reference sequence). Trimming pared 5 bases from V and 0 bases from J, leaving 10 bases between. The CDR3 has 14 amino acids. The CDR3 protein is CASSPGQYQETQYF. CDR3 in DNA: TGTGCCAGCAGCCCCGGACAGTACCAAGAGACCCAGTACTTC.

The V gene is TRBV28, the J gene TRBJ1-6; 7 nucleotides match TRBD1. The germline V gene has CDR1 MDHEN and CDR2 SYDVKM. This CDR3 contains 17 residues. V shed 2 bases, J shed 9 bases, and the junction held 13 bases outside the gene matches. The CDR3 spells CASSLPIGGGGGSPLHF. CDR3 DNA: TGTGCCAGCAGTTTACCAATTGGAGGGGGCGGCGGTTCACCCCTCCACTTT.

This clone was counted between two and nine times. The chain combines TRBV7-7 with TRBJ2-2, with D perhaps TRBD1 (6 bases). V lost 1 base and J 1 base, leaving 13 bases between the germline ends. This CDR3 is built from 17 residues. Germline lookup yields CDR1 SSHAT and CDR2 FNYEAQ (reference sequence). The CDR3 is CASSLEIRDKNTGELFF. CDR3 nucleotide sequence: TGTGCCAGCAGCTTAGAAATCCGGGACAAGAACACCGGGGAGCTGTTTTTT. Complete variable domain (other parts from reference TRBV7-7 and TRBJ2-2): GAGVSQSPRYKVTKRGQDVTLRCDPISSHATLYWYQQALGQGPEFLTYFNYEAQPDKSGLPSDRFSAERPEGSISTLTIQRTEQRDSAMYRCASSLEIRDKNTGELFFGEGSRLTVL.

J is TRBJ1-2 and V is TRBV29-1, with D possibly TRBD1 on 6 matching bases. This CDR3 region has 14 residues. Germline values: CDR1 SQVTM, CDR2 ANQGSEA. CDR3 nucleotides: TGCAACCCCGGCGAGGGGGTGACTAACTATGGCTACACCTTC. This translates into CNPGEGVTNYGYTF.

The count of this clone is one. V gene TRBV5-4 combines with J gene TRBJ1-4; D might be TRBD1 (5 bases). This CDR3 contains 15 residues. V was clipped by 2 bases and J by 8 bases, with 16 bases between them. The germline CDR1 and CDR2 sequences are SGHNT and YYREEE (reference sequence). CDR3 in DNA: TGTGCCAGCAGCTTCTGGGTTCAAGGGACGGAAAAACTGTTTTTT. Amino acid sequence: CASSFWVQGTEKLFF.

The table lists this clone with a count of one. The rearrangement joins TRBV28 to TRBJ1-5, with D hard to call. Germline CDR1 MDHEN, CDR2 SYDVKM. V lost 8 bases and J 7 bases, leaving 12 bases between the germline ends. The CDR3 covers 12 residues. Here the CDR3 reads CASGPLGQPQHF. The CDR3 DNA follows: TGTGCCAGCGGGCCCTTGGGGCAGCCCCAGCATTTT.

V usage is TRBV7-2 and J usage is TRBJ2-3; 7 bases agree with TRBD1. With 3 bases clipped from V and 11 bases from J, the junction kept 11 bases outside the gene matches. The CDR3 loop spans 14 amino acids. Germline CDR1 and CDR2: SGHTA and FQGNSA. The CDR3 nucleotides read TGTGCCAGCAGCTTTCTTAGGGCAGCAGGGGGGCAGTATTTT. Amino acid sequence: CASSFLRAAGGQYF.